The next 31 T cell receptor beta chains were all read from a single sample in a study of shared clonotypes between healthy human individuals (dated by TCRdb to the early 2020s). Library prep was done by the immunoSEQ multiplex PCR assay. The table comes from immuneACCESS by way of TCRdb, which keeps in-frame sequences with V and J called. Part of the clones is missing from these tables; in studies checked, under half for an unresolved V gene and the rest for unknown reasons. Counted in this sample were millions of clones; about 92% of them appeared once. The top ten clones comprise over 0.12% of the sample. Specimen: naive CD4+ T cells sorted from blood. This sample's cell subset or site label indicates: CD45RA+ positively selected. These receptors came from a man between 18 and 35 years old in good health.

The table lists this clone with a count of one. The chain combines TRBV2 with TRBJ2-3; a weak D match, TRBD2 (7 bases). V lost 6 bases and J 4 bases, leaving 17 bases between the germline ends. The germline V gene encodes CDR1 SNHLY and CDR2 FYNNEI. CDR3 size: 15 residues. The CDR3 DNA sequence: TGTGCCAGCAGGGAGGTTGGGGGGGCCGCAGATACGCAGTATTTT. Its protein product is CASREVGGAADTQYF.

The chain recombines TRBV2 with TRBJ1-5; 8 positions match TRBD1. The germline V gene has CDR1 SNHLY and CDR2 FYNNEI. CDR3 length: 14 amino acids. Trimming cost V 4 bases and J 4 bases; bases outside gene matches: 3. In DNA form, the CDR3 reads TGTGCCAGCAGTGGGACAGGGAAAAATCAGCCCCAGCATTTT. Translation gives CASSGTGKNQPQHF.

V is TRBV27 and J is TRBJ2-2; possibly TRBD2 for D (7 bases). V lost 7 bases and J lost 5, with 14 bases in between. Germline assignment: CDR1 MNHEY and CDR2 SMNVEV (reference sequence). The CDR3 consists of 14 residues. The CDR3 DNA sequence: TGTGCCAGCAAGGGCGGGGGCAAAACCGGGGAGCTGTTTTTT. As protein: CASKGGGKTGELFF.

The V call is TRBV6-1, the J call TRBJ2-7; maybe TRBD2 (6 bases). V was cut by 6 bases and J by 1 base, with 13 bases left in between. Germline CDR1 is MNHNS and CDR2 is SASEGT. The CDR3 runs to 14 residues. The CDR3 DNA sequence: TGTGCCAGCAGGGACATAGCGGTGTCCTACGAGCAGTACTTC. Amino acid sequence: CASRDIAVSYEQYF.

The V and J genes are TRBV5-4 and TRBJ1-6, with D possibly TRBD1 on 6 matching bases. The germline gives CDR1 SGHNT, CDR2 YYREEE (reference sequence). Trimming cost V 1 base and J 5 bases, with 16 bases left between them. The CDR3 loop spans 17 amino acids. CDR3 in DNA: TGTGCCAGCAGCTTGCGTTCCGGGACACAAAATAATTCACCCCTCCACTTT. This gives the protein CASSLRSGTQNNSPLHF.

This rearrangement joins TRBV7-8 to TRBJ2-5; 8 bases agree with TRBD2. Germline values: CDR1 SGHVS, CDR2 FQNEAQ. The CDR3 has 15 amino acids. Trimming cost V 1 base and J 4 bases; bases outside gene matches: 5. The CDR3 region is CASSLVGLAGETQYF. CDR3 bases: TGTGCCAGCAGCTTAGTAGGGCTAGCGGGAGAGACCCAGTACTTC. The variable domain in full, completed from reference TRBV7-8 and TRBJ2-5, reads GAGVSQSPRYKVAKRGQDVALRCDPISGHVSLFWYQQALGQGPEFLTYFQNEAQLDKSGLPSDRFFAERPEGSVSTLKIQRTQQEDSAVYLCASSLVGLAGETQYFGPGTRLLVL.

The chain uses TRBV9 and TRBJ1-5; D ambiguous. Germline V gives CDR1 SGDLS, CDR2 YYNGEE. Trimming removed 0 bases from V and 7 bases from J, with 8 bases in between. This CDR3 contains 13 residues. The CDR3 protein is CASSVGSGQPQHF. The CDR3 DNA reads TGTGCCAGCAGCGTAGGGTCTGGGCAGCCCCAGCATTTT. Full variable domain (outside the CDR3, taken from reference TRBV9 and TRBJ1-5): DSGVTQTPKHLITATGQRVTLRCSPRSGDLSVYWYQQSLDQGLQFLIQYYNGEERAKGNILERFSAQQFPDLHSELNLSSLELGDSALYFCASSVGSGQPQHFGDGTRLSIL.

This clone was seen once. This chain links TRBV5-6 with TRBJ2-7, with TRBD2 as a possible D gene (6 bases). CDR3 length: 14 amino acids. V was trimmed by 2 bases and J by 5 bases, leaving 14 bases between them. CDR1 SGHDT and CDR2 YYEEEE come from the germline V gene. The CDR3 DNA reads TGTGCCAGCAGCTTCTTTCGGGAGAGGAACGAGCAGTACTTC. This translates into CASSFFRERNEQYF.

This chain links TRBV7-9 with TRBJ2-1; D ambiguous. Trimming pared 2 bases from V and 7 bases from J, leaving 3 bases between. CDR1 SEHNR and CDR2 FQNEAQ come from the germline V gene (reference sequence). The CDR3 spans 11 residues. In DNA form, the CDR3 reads TGTGCCAGCAGCTTAATAAATGAGCAGTTCTTC. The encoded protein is CASSLINEQFF.

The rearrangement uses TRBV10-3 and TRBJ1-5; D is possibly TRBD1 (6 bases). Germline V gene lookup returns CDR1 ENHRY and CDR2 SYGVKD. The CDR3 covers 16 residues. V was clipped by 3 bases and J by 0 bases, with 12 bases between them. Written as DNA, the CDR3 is TGTGCCATCAGTGACCTACCGGGGGCTAGCAATCAGCCCCAGCATTTT. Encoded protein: CAISDLPGASNQPQHF.

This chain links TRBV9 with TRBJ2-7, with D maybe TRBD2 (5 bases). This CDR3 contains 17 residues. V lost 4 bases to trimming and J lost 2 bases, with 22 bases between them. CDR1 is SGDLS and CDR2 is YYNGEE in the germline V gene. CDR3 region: CASSPTGSGVLTYEQYF. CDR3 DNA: TGTGCCAGCAGCCCCACGGGGAGCGGCGTTTTGACCTACGAGCAGTACTTC.

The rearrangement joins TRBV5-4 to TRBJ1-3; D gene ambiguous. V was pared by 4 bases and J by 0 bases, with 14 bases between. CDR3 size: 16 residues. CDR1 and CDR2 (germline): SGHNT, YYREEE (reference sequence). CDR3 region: CASSPENLVSGNTIYF. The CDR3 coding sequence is TGTGCCAGCAGCCCAGAGAACTTGGTCTCTGGAAACACCATATATTTT.

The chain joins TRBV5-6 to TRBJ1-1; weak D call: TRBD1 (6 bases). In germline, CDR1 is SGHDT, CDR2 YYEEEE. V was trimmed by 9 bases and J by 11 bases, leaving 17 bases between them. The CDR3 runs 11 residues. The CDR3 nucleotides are TGTGCCACCGGGGGGGCTAGTTGGGCTTTCTTT. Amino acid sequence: CATGGASWAFF.

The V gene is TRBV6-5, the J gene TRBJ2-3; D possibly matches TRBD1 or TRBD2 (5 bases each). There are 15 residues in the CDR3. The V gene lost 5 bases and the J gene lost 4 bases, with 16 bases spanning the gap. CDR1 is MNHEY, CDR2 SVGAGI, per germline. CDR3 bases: TGTGCCAGCAGTACCGGGACCCTACGCGCAGATACGCAGTATTTT. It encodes CASSTGTLRADTQYF.

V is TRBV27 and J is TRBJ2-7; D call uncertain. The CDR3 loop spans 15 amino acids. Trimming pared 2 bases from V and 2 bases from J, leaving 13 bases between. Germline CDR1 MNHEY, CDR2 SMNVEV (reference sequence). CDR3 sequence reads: CASSLMAIPPYEQYF. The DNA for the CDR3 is TGTGCCAGCAGTTTAATGGCTATCCCCCCCTACGAGCAGTACTTC.

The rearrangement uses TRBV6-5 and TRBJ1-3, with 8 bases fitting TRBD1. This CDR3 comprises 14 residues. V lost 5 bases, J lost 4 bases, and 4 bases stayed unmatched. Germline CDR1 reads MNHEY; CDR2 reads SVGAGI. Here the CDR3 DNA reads TGTGCCAGCAGTCGGACAGGGTACGGAAACACCATATATTTT. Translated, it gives CASSRTGYGNTIYF.

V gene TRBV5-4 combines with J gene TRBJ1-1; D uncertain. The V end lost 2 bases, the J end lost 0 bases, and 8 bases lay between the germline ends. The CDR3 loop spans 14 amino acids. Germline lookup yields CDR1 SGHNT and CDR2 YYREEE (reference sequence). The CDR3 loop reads CASSLNHVNTEAFF. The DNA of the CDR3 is TGTGCCAGCAGCTTAAATCACGTGAACACTGAAGCTTTCTTT.

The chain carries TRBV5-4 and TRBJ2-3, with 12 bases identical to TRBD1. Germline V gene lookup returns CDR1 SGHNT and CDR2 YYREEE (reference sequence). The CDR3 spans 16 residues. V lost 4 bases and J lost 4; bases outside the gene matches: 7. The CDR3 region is CASSRGQGAVADTQYF. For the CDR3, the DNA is TGTGCCAGCAGCCGGGGACAGGGGGCTGTCGCAGATACGCAGTATTTT.

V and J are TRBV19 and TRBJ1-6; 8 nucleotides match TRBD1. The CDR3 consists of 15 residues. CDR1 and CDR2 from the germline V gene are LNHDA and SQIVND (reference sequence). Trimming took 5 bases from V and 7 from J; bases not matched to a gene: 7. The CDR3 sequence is CASSYSTGGNSPLHF. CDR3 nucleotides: TGTGCCAGTAGTTACTCAACAGGGGGAAATTCACCCCTCCACTTT. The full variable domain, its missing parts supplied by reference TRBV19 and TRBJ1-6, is DGGITQSPKYLFRKEGQNVTLSCEQNLNHDAMYWYRQDPGQGLRLIYYSQIVNDFQKGDIAEGYSVSREKKESFPLTVTSAQKNPTAFYLCASSYSTGGNSPLHFGNGTRLTVT.

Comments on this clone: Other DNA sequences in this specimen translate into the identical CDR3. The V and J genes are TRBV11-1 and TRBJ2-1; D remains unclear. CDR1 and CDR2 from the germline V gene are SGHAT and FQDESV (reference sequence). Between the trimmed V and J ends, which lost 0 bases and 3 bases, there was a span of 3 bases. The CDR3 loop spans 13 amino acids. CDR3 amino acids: CASSLARYNEQFF. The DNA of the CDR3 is TGTGCCAGCAGCTTAGCTCGCTACAATGAGCAGTTCTTC.

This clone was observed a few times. The CDR3 nucleotides read TGTGCCAGCAGTGAAGCGGGGACAACCTATGGCTACACCTTC. Translation gives CASSEAGTTYGYTF. The chain has TRBV2 and TRBJ1-2, with D maybe TRBD1 (6 bases). Germline assignment: CDR1 SNHLY and CDR2 FYNNEI. V dropped 0 bases and J dropped 4 bases, with 9 bases sitting between them. The CDR3 runs to 14 residues.

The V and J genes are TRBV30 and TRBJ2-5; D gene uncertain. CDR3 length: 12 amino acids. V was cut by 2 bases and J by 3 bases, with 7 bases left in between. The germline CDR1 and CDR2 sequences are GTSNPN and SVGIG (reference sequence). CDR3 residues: CAWSQLEETQYF. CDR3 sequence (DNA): TGTGCCTGGAGTCAACTTGAAGAGACCCAGTACTTC.

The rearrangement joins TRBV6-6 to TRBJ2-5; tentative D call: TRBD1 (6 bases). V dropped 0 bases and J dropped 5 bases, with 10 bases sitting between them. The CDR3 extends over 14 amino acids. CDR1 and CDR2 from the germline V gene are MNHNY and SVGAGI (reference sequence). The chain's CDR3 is CASSYSGQGETQYF. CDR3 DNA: TGTGCCAGCAGTTACTCGGGGCAGGGGGAGACCCAGTACTTC.

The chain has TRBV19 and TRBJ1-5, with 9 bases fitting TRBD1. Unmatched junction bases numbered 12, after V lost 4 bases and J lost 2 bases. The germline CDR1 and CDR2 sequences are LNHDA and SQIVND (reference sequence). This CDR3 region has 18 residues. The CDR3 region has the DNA TGTGCCAGTAGTACGGGGACAGGGAAGAAGGTTGGCAATCAGCCCCAGCATTTT. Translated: CASSTGTGKKVGNQPQHF.

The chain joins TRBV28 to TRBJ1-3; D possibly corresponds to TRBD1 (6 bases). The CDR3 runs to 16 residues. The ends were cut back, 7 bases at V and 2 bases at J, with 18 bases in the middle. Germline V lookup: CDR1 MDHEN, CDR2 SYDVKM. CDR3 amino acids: CASIAAGEQAGNTIYF. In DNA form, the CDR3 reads TGTGCCAGCATAGCGGCAGGGGAACAGGCTGGAAACACCATATATTTT.

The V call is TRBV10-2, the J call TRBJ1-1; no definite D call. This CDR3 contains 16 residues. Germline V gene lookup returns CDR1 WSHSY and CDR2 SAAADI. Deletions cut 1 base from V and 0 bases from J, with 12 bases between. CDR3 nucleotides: TGCGCCAGCAGTGAGTTAGGTACAGTCATGAACACTGAAGCTTTCTTT. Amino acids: CASSELGTVMNTEAFF.

CDR3: CASSRLQGSHSPLHF. DNA for the CDR3: TGTGCCAGCAGTCGTTTACAGGGTTCCCATTCACCCCTCCACTTT. The chain carries TRBV9 and TRBJ1-6, with D possibly being TRBD1 (6 bases). Trimming removed 5 bases at V and 8 bases at J, with 17 bases between. Germline V gene sequence: CDR1 SGDLS, CDR2 YYNGEE. This CDR3 contains 15 residues.

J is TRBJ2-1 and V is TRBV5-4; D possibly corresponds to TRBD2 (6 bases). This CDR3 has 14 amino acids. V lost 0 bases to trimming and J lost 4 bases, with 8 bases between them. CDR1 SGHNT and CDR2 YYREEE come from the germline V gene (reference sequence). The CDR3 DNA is TGTGCCAGCAGCTTGGATAGCGGATACAATGAGCAGTTCTTC. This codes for CASSLDSGYNEQFF.

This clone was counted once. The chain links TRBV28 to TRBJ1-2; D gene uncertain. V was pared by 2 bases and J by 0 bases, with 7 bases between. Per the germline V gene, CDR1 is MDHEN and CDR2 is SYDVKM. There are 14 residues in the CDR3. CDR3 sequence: CASSLGRTNYGYTF. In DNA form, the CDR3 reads TGTGCCAGCAGTTTAGGGAGGACTAACTATGGCTACACCTTC.

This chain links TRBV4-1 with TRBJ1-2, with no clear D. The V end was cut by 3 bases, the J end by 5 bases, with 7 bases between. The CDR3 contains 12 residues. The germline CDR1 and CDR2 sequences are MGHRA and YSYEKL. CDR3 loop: CASSHSLYGYTF. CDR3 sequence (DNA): TGCGCCAGCAGCCATTCGCTTTATGGCTACACCTTC.

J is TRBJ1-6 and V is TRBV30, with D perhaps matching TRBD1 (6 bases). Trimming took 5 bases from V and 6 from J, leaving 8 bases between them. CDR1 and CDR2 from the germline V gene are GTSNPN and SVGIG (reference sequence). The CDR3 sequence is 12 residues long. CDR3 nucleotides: TGTGCCTGGGGGGGCAGTAATTCACCCCTCCACTTT. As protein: CAWGGSNSPLHF.